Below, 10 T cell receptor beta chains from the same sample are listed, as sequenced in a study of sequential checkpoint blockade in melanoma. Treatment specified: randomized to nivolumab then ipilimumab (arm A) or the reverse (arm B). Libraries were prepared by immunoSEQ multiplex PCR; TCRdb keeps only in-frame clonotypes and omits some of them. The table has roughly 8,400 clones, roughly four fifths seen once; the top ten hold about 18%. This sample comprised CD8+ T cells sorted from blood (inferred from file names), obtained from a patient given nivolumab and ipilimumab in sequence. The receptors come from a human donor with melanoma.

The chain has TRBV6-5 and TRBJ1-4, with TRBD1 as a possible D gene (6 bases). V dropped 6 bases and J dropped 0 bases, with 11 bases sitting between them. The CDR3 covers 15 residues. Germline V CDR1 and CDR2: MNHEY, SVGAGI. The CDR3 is CASSGTGSTNEKLFF. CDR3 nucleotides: TGTGCCAGCAGCGGCACAGGGTCAACTAATGAAAAACTGTTTTTT.

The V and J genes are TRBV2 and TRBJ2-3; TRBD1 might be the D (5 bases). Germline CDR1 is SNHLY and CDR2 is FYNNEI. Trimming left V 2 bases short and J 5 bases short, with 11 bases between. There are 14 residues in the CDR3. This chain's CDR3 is CASSEPRVIDTQYF. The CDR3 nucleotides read TGTGCCAGCAGTGAACCCAGGGTGATAGATACGCAGTATTTT.

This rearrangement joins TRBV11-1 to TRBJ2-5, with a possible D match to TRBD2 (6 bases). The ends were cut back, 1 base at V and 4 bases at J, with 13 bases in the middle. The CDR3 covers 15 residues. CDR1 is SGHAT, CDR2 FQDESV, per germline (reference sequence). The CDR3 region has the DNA TGTGCCAGCAGCTTAGTAGGGACTTCTACAGAGACCCAGTACTTC. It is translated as CASSLVGTSTETQYF.

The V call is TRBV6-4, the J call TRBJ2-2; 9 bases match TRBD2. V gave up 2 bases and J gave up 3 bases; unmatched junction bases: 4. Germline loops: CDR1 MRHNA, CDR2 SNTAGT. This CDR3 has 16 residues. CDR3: CASSDGAGGDTGELFF. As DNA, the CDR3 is TGTGCCAGCAGTGACGGAGCGGGAGGAGACACCGGGGAGCTGTTTTTT.

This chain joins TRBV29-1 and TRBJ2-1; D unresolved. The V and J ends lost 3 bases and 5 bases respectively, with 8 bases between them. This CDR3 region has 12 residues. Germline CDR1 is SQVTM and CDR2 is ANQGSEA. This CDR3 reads CSVERRDNEQFF. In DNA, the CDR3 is TGCAGCGTTGAGAGGCGTGACAATGAGCAGTTCTTC.

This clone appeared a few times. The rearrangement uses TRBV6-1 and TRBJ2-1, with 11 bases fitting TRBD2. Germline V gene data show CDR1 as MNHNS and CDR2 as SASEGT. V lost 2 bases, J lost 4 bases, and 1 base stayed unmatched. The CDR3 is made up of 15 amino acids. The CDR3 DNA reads TGTGCCAGCAGTGAACCTAGCGGGGGGTACAATGAGCAGTTCTTC. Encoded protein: CASSEPSGGYNEQFF.

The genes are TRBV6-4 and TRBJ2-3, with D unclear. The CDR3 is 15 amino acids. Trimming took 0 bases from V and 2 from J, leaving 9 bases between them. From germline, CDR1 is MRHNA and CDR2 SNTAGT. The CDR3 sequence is CASSDSPADTDTQYF. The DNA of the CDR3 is TGTGCCAGCAGTGACTCTCCTGCAGACACAGATACGCAGTATTTT.

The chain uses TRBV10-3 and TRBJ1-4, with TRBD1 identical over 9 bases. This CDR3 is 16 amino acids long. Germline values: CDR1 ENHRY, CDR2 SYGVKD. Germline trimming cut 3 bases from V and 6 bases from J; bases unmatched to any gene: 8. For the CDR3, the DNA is TGTGCCATCAGTGACCCGGACAGGGGAATAGATGAAAAACTGTTTTTT. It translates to CAISDPDRGIDEKLFF.

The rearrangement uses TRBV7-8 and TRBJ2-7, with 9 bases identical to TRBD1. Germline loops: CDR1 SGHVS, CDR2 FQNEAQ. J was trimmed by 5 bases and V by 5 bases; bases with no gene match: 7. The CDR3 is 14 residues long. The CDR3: CASSPEDRGHEQYF. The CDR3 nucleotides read TGTGCCAGCAGCCCAGAGGACAGGGGACACGAGCAGTACTTC. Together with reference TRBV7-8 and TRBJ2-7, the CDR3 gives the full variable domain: GAGVSQSPRYKVAKRGQDVALRCDPISGHVSLFWYQQALGQGPEFLTYFQNEAQLDKSGLPSDRFFAERPEGSVSTLKIQRTQQEDSAVYLCASSPEDRGHEQYFGPGTRLTVT.

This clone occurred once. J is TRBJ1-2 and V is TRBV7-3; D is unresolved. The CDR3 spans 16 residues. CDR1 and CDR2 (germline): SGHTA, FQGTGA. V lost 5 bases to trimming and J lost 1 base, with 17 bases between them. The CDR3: CASSNLRESDNYGYTF. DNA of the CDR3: TGTGCCAGCAGCAACCTCCGGGAATCAGATAACTATGGCTACACCTTC. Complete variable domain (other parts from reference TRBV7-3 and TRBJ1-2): GAGVSQTPSNKVTEKGKYVELRCDPISGHTALYWYRQSLGQGPEFLIYFQGTGAADDSGLPNDRFFAVRPEGSVSTLKIQRTERGDSAVYLCASSNLRESDNYGYTFGSGTRLTVV.